A single sample is the source of the 6 T cell receptor beta chains below, sequenced in a study of T cell changes during pregnancy in multiple sclerosis. Sequencing used immunoSEQ multiplex PCR; TCRdb keeps in-frame clones, though not all of them. The sample has tens of thousands of clones, approximately 90% seen once. The source was peripheral blood, collected in the third trimester of pregnancy. Every receptor here comes from a female donor with multiple sclerosis, enrolled in a pregnancy study.

This clone has only one observation. The V and J genes are TRBV5-1 and TRBJ1-1, with TRBD1 matching 7 bases. The V gene end was trimmed by 4 bases and the J gene end by 7 bases; junction bases not matched to a gene: 16. This CDR3 has 16 amino acids. The germline V gene has CDR1 SGHRS and CDR2 YFSETQ. CDR3 in amino acids: CASSLESPGTEDEAFF. The CDR3 coding sequence is TGCGCCAGCAGCCTCGAATCCCCCGGGACAGAAGATGAAGCTTTCTTT. The full variable domain, its missing parts supplied by reference TRBV5-1 and TRBJ1-1, is KAGVTQTPRYLIKTRGQQVTLSCSPISGHRSVSWYQQTPGQGLQFLFEYFSETQRNKGNFPGRFSGRQFSNSRSEMNVSTLELGDSALYLCASSLESPGTEDEAFFGQGTRLTVV.

The rearrangement joins TRBV27 to TRBJ2-1, with no clear D. Germline CDR1 is MNHEY and CDR2 is SMNVEV (reference sequence). The CDR3 totals 11 residues. Deletions cut 6 bases from V and 4 bases from J, with 4 bases between. Here the CDR3 reads CASRLYNEQFF. CDR3 DNA sequence: TGTGCCAGCAGGCTATACAATGAGCAGTTCTTC.

The rearrangement uses TRBV5-1 and TRBJ2-5, with D perhaps TRBD2 (6 bases). Per germline, CDR1 SGHRS and CDR2 YFSETQ. The ends were cut back, 2 bases at V and 1 base at J, with 9 bases in the middle. This CDR3 has 14 residues. CDR3 amino acids: CASSLFSGQETQYF. The CDR3 DNA is TGCGCCAGCAGCTTATTTAGCGGCCAAGAGACCCAGTACTTC. Filled out from reference TRBV5-1 and TRBJ2-5, the complete variable domain reads KAGVTQTPRYLIKTRGQQVTLSCSPISGHRSVSWYQQTPGQGLQFLFEYFSETQRNKGNFPGRFSGRQFSNSRSEMNVSTLELGDSALYLCASSLFSGQETQYFGPGTRLLVL.

V usage is TRBV5-1 and J usage is TRBJ2-5, with D perhaps TRBD2 (5 bases). V lost 2 bases and J 2 bases, leaving 13 bases between the germline ends. The CDR3 covers 15 residues. From germline, CDR1 is SGHRS and CDR2 YFSETQ. The CDR3 loop reads CASSLLGPVQETQYF. CDR3 bases: TGCGCCAGCAGCTTACTAGGACCTGTGCAAGAGACCCAGTACTTC.

The CDR3 reads CASSLGGGKNTEAFF. As DNA, the CDR3 is TGTGCCAGCAGCTTGGGCGGGGGGAAAAACACTGAAGCTTTCTTT. J is TRBJ1-1 and V is TRBV9; D may be TRBD1 (5 bases). CDR3 size: 15 residues. V dropped 4 bases and J dropped 2 bases, with 15 bases sitting between them. Germline CDR1 reads SGDLS; CDR2 reads YYNGEE.

The chain links TRBV7-2 to TRBJ2-7; tentative D call: TRBD1 (6 bases). The CDR3 sequence is 13 residues long. V shed 4 bases and J shed 3 bases, with 10 bases lying between them. Germline CDR1 SGHTA, CDR2 FQGNSA. The DNA of the CDR3 is TGTGCCAGCAGCTCCTCACAGGGCTACGAGCAGTACTTC. It is translated as CASSSSQGYEQYF.